The T cell receptor (beta chain) under discussion was sequenced for a study of breast tumors, draining lymph nodes, adjacent tissues. Study results and limitations: Findings are consistent with lymph node origin and intratumoral expansion of most tumor T cells. That most tumor T cells come from lymph nodes remained unproven. Luminal-like breast cancer showed significantly greater tumor-nontumor repertoire similarity than basal-like breast cancer did. Tumor TCR diversity was below lymph nodes but above nontumor tissue.

TCRdb used MiXCR to reprocess the multiplex PCR reads, holding one entry per CDR3 protein. The table lists about 12,000 distinct CDR3 sequences, roughly 70% of them singletons. This clonotype was detected many times. Its specificity is not known. This TCR was sampled from a female donor with breast cancer. Some clones in this sample may be carry-over from other donors' samples. The sequenced sample was tumor-adjacent breast tissue.

This chain's CDR3 is CASSSLLTPTTDTQYF. In nucleotides, the CDR3 is TGTGCCAGCAGCTCGCTGTTGACCCCAACCACAGATACGCAGTATTTT. The chain recombines TRBV7-2 with TRBJ2-3; the D is unclear. The CDR3 spans 16 residues. Per germline, CDR1 SGHTA and CDR2 FQGNSA. V lost 4 bases and J lost 2, with 16 bases in between. Full variable domain (rest looked up from reference TRBV7-2 and TRBJ2-3): GAGVSQSPSNKVTEKGKDVELRCDPISGHTALYWYRQSLGQGLEFLIYFQGNSAPDKSGLPSDRFSAERTGGSVSTLTIQRTQQEDSAVYLCASSSLLTPTTDTQYFGPGTRLTVL.